This TCR beta chain was recorded in a study of blood T cell repertoires in COVID-19. Looking at the study overall: Samples of COVID-19 (acute and convalescent) were obtained from the United States, Italy and Spain.

In its sample, this clone was seen once. Some clones are missing from TCRdb's copy, which holds only in-frame ones; the method was immunoSEQ multiplex PCR. The data contain more than 350,000 clones, around 87% of them singletons. Recruitment covered about two dozen US areas and drew participants whose ages spanned roughly 18 to 89 years. Participants were placed into cohorts based on the clinical history they reported. This TCR was sampled from a woman in her forties or fifties who had recovered from COVID-19. The sample consisted of PBMCs or T cells enriched from blood (not recorded which).

CDR3 sequence reads: CASSSGVFDQPQHF. CDR3 coding DNA: TGTGCCAGCAGTTCAGGGGTGTTTGATCAGCCCCAGCATTTT. The rearrangement joins TRBV27 to TRBJ1-5, with D possibly TRBD1 on 6 matching bases. V lost 4 bases and J lost 5, with 12 bases in between. Germline V gene data show CDR1 as MNHEY and CDR2 as SMNVEV (reference sequence). This CDR3 has 14 residues.